Listed here is a single T cell receptor (beta chain). CDR3 size: 11 residues. In the source study's methods: By means of reference gene primer amplification, nucleated cell counts were estimated. Clones were read by immunoSEQ multiplex PCR, and TCRdb kept only the in-frame ones, dropping some. V and J calls plus clone size are reproduced from that table; the DNA served to infer D and trimming. Among more than 85,000 clones listed, roughly 80% were seen once. This specimen belongs to a study of blood T cell repertoires in COVID-19. Across the study: COVID-19 samples collected from the United States, Italy and Spain covered acute and convalescent phases. The analysed material was cDNA or gDNA that came from T cells, B-cell-depleted T cells, or PBMCs.

The V gene is TRBV1, the J gene TRBJ1-2. TRBV1 has pseudogene status. The TCR was taken from a woman aged 60-70 years with acute or convalescent COVID-19. The sample comprised peripheral blood. In nucleotides, the CDR3 is TGCACCAGCAGCCATATTTGTGGCTACACCTTC. Translating it yields CTSSHICGYTF.